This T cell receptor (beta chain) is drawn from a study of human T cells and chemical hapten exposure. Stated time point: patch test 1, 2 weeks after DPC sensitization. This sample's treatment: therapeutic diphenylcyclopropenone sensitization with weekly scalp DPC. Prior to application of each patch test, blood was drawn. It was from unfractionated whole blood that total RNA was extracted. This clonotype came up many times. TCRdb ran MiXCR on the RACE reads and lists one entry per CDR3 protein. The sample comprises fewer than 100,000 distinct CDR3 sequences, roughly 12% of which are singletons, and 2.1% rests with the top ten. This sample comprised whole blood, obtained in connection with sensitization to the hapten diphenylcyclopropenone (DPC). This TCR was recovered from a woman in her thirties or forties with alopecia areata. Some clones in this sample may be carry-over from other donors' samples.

The chain's CDR3 is CASSLTGENTGELFF. CDR3 bases: TGTGCCAGCAGCTTAACGGGAGAGAACACCGGGGAGCTGTTTTTT. The chain employs TRBV7-3 and TRBJ2-2, with D perhaps TRBD2 (5 bases). The CDR3 spans 15 residues. The V gene's germline CDR1 is SGHTA and CDR2 FQGTGA. V was trimmed by 0 bases and J by 1 base, leaving 6 bases between them.